The 31 T cell receptor beta chains presented below share a single source sample, sequenced in a study of blood T cells in healthy people across ages. Alongside a J-beta primer mix, a sample-barcoded 5' primer served in a second PCR lasting roughly 7 to 11 cycles. MiXCR was run by TCRdb on the 5' RACE reads, yielding one entry per CDR3 protein. Here the sample spans fewer than 1,200,000 distinct CDR3 sequences, under 30% being singletons. These data were likewise used in another study, on T cells of mothers and their children.

Sequenced sample: blood. These receptors originate from a girl aged 2 to 9 in good health.

The chain joins TRBV7-6 to TRBJ1-1; maybe TRBD1 (6 bases). Germline-derived CDR1 and CDR2 are SGHVS and FNYEAQ. The CDR3 is 16 amino acids. V lost 3 bases and J 4 bases, leaving 18 bases between the germline ends. The CDR3 region is CASSFLKTGQSTEAFF. The CDR3, as DNA: TGTGCCAGCAGCTTCCTTAAGACAGGACAGTCCACTGAAGCTTTCTTT.

The chain links TRBV4-1 to TRBJ2-3; the match to TRBD2 covers 7 bases. The germline gives CDR1 MGHRA, CDR2 YSYEKL. The CDR3 totals 15 residues. The J segment lost 5 bases and the V segment lost 4 bases, leaving 9 bases of the junction unmatched. The DNA of the CDR3 is TGCGCCAGCAGCCCGGGACTATCGGCTGTAGATACGCAGTATTTT. Its protein product is CASSPGLSAVDTQYF.

The chain is built from TRBV12-3 or TRBV12-4 and TRBJ2-5; tentative D call: TRBD2 (5 bases). Trimming shortened V by 7 bases and J by 5 bases, and 14 bases separated the two germline ends. CDR3 size: 13 residues. CDR3 residues: CASTFGSWETQYF. The CDR3 DNA is TGTGCCAGCACGTTTGGGAGTTGGGAGACCCAGTACTTC.

The rearrangement joins TRBV7-8 to TRBJ2-5; TRBD2 might be the D (5 bases). Trimming stripped 11 bases from V and 2 bases from J, with 12 bases between. The CDR3 is made up of 12 amino acids. Germline CDR1 SGHVS, CDR2 FQNEAQ. CDR3 DNA: TGTGCCGGCGCGGGTGTTCAAGAGACCCAGTACTTC. Its protein is CAGAGVQETQYF. The full variable domain, in which reference TRBV7-8 and TRBJ2-5 provide the parts outside the CDR3, is GAGVSQSPRYKVAKRGQDVALRCDPISGHVSLFWYQQALGQGPEFLTYFQNEAQLDKSGLPSDRFFAERPEGSVSTLKIQRTQQEDSAVYLCAGAGVQETQYFGPGTRLLVL.

DNA for the CDR3: TGCGCCAGCAGCTTGGAAGCAACCCTGAACACTGAAGCTTTCTTT. Protein product: CASSLEATLNTEAFF. The chain combines TRBV5-1 with TRBJ1-1; D is ambiguous. The CDR3 runs to 15 residues. Deletions cut 0 bases from V and 0 bases from J, with 9 bases between. Looked up from germline, CDR1 is SGHRS and CDR2 is YFSETQ.

This chain uses TRBV11-3 with TRBJ2-6, with unresolved D. The CDR3 length is 18 residues. CDR1 is SGHNT and CDR2 is YENEEA in the germline V gene. V was clipped by 1 base and J by 0 bases, with 13 bases between them. CDR3 protein: CASSLGSVLSSGANVLTF. The CDR3 DNA sequence: TGTGCCAGCAGCTTAGGTTCGGTCCTAAGCTCTGGGGCCAACGTCCTGACTTTC. Full variable domain (rest looked up from reference TRBV11-3 and TRBJ2-6): EAGVVQSPRYKIIEKKQPVAFWCNPISGHNTLYWYLQNLGQGPELLIRYENEEAVDDSQLPKDRFSAERLKGVDSTLKIQPAELGDSAVYLCASSLGSVLSSGANVLTFGAGSRLTVL.

This clonotype was counted a few times. The chain recombines TRBV11-1 with TRBJ2-3; no clear D gene. There are 12 residues in the CDR3. Germline lookup yields CDR1 SGHAT and CDR2 FQDESV (reference sequence). V was trimmed by 3 bases and J by 6 bases, leaving 7 bases between them. CDR3 sequence reads: CASSFHRDTQYF. The CDR3 DNA sequence: TGTGCCAGCAGCTTCCATCGTGATACGCAGTATTTT. Based on the CDR3 plus reference TRBV11-1 and TRBJ2-3, the full variable domain is EAEVAQSPRYKITEKSQAVAFWCDPISGHATLYWYRQILGQGPELLVQFQDESVVDDSQLPKDRFSAERLKGVDSTLKIQPAELGDSAMYLCASSFHRDTQYFGPGTRLTVL.

This clonotype was seen a few times. The chain combines TRBV12-3 or TRBV12-4 with TRBJ2-4; D is unclear. The CDR3 has 16 residues. Trimming shortened V by 6 bases and J by 6 bases, and 21 bases separated the two germline ends. CDR3: CASSSQETRSLNIQYF. CDR3 DNA sequence: TGTGCCAGCAGCTCTCAGGAGACACGGTCGTTAAACATTCAGTACTTC.

The table lists this clonotype with a few counts. V usage is TRBV6-1 and J usage is TRBJ2-5; TRBD2 is a possible D gene (6 bases). The DNA end is more similar to TRBJ2-1, so the J call may be wrong. The CDR3 runs to 14 residues. Germline CDR1 MNHNS, CDR2 SASEGT. CDR3 region: CASKRERDGDEQFF. The CDR3 bases are TGTGCCAGCAAACGGGAGAGGGATGGGGATGAGCAGTTCTTC.

CDR3 bases: TGCAGTGCTCGCCCCACACCGGGGCACCGAGCAACTAATGAAAAACTGTTTTTT. It is translated as CSARPTPGHRATNEKLFF. The rearrangement uses TRBV20-1 and TRBJ1-4, with D possibly matching TRBD1 (5 bases). The CDR3 has 18 amino acids. The germline V and J ends were trimmed by 5 bases and 0 bases, with 22 bases remaining between them. The germline gives CDR1 DFQATT, CDR2 SNEGSKA (reference sequence).

J is TRBJ2-5 and V is TRBV7-6, with D maybe TRBD1 (6 bases). The J call may be wrong; the DNA end is better matched by TRBJ2-7. The V gene's germline CDR1 is SGHVS and CDR2 FNYEAQ. This CDR3 is 16 amino acids long. CDR3 amino acids: CASSGETGWGVDEQYF. The CDR3 nucleotides are TGTGCCAGCAGCGGGGAAACAGGGTGGGGAGTAGACGAGCAGTACTTC.

This sequence joins TRBV4-1 and TRBJ1-2, with D tentatively TRBD1 (6 bases). Germline V lookup: CDR1 MGHRA, CDR2 YSYEKL. The CDR3 extends over 15 amino acids. Deletions cut 5 bases from V and 4 bases from J, with 17 bases between. The CDR3 DNA reads as TGCGCCAGCAGCGTAGAGGCTTCAGGGGTCTATGGCTACACCTTC. Amino acid sequence: CASSVEASGVYGYTF.

V usage is TRBV6-6 and J usage is TRBJ1-2; D is uncertain. The germline V gene encodes CDR1 MNHNY and CDR2 SVGAGI (reference sequence). The ends were cut back, 4 bases at V and 5 bases at J, with 11 bases in the middle. The CDR3 spans 13 residues. The CDR3 is CASSSLLWYGYTF. DNA for the CDR3: TGTGCCAGCAGTTCCTTACTTTGGTATGGCTACACCTTC.

This clonotype showed up just a few times. J is TRBJ2-3 and V is TRBV4-3; D not certain. Germline values: CDR1 LGHNA, CDR2 YSLEER. The CDR3 runs to 13 residues. V lost 0 bases to trimming and J lost 10 bases, with 11 bases between them. CDR3 sequence (DNA): TGCGCCAGCAGCCAAGATTCGGGCAAGGCGCAGTATTTT. It is translated as CASSQDSGKAQYF.

This chain links TRBV12-3 or TRBV12-4 with TRBJ2-1; D possibly matches TRBD1 or TRBD2 (5 bases each). This CDR3 is built from 13 residues. Trimming removed 4 bases at V and 11 bases at J, with 15 bases between. CDR3 residues: CASSSPWDRKQFF. CDR3 nucleotides: TGTGCCAGCAGTTCCCCCTGGGACCGAAAGCAGTTCTTC.

This clonotype was recorded at least ten times. The chain combines TRBV6-1 with TRBJ1-1, with TRBD1 as a possible D gene (5 bases). The germline V gene encodes CDR1 MNHNS and CDR2 SASEGT. V was trimmed by 4 bases and J by 0 bases, leaving 15 bases between them. The CDR3 is 16 residues long. CDR3 loop: CASSVGAGFMNTEAFF. The CDR3, as DNA: TGTGCCAGCAGTGTTGGGGCTGGGTTTATGAACACTGAAGCTTTCTTT.

Only a few counts were recorded for this clonotype. The V call is TRBV20-1, the J call TRBJ2-1, with D possibly TRBD2 on 7 matching bases. The assigned J gene may be wrong: the sequence end matches TRBJ2-5 better. The CDR3 runs 14 residues. Germline CDR1 and CDR2: DFQATT and SNEGSKA (reference sequence). CDR3 in DNA: TGCAGTGCTAGAGATTGGGGAGGGGGGGAGACCCAGTACTTC. Protein sequence: CSARDWGGGETQYF.

The chain employs TRBV15 and TRBJ1-2, with D tentatively TRBD1 (5 bases). The CDR3 loop spans 14 amino acids. Germline-derived CDR1 and CDR2 are LNHNV and YYDKDF (reference sequence). V was cut by 2 bases and J by 4 bases, with 11 bases left in between. The CDR3 reads CATSRRWGSYGYTF. As DNA, the CDR3 is TGTGCCACCAGCAGAAGGTGGGGCAGCTATGGCTACACCTTC. Drawing the rest from reference TRBV15 and TRBJ1-2, the complete variable domain is DAMVIQNPRYQVTQFGKPVTLSCSQTLNHNVMYWYQQKSSQAPKLLFHYYDKDFNNEADTPDNFQSRRPNTSFCFLDIRSPGLGDTAMYLCATSRRWGSYGYTFGSGTRLTVV.

This chain uses TRBV7-6 with TRBJ2-7; D uncertain. The V end was cut by 4 bases, the J end by 6 bases, with 16 bases between. This CDR3 region has 14 residues. Germline CDR1 is SGHVS and CDR2 is FNYEAQ. Written as DNA, the CDR3 is TGTGCCAGCAGCTGGTGGGCCTCGGATGGCGAGCAGTACTTC. It codes for CASSWWASDGEQYF.

The chain recombines TRBV7-9 with TRBJ2-5; tentatively, D is TRBD1 (6 bases). The CDR3 has 15 residues. V was clipped by 6 bases and J by 4 bases, with 18 bases between them. The germline gives CDR1 SEHNR, CDR2 FQNEAQ (reference sequence). The CDR3 spells CASSNDRRWGETQYF. CDR3 DNA: TGTGCCAGCAGTAACGACAGGCGGTGGGGAGAGACCCAGTACTTC.

There are a few counts of this clonotype. The chain is built from TRBV27 and TRBJ1-2; TRBD1 might be the D (6 bases). The CDR3 runs to 13 residues. Germline CDR1 is MNHEY and CDR2 is SMNVEV (reference sequence). V lost 5 bases and J 7 bases, leaving 14 bases between the germline ends. The CDR3 reads CASSTHRDGGYTF. The CDR3 region has the DNA TGTGCCAGCAGTACCCACAGGGACGGTGGCTACACCTTC.

The chain combines TRBV20-1 with TRBJ2-5; perhaps TRBD2 as D (6 bases). TRBJ2-7 matches the DNA end more closely, so the J call is doubtful. Germline V gives CDR1 DFQATT, CDR2 SNEGSKA (reference sequence). This CDR3 has 15 amino acids. The CDR3 spells CSASTGLTSFYEQYF. CDR3 in DNA: TGCAGTGCGTCTACGGGACTCACTTCTTTCTACGAGCAGTACTTC.

This clonotype has more than one count but fewer than ten. The chain is built from TRBV6-7 and TRBJ1-1; D is unresolved. TRBV6-7 counts as an open reading frame of uncertain function. The CDR3 consists of 16 residues. The V and J ends lost 4 bases and 0 bases respectively, with 15 bases between them. The CDR3 protein is CASSSPAWSLNTEAFF. In DNA, the CDR3 is TGTGCCAGCAGTTCCCCGGCGTGGTCCCTGAACACTGAAGCTTTCTTT.

This clonotype was observed a few times. The chain employs TRBV7-2 and TRBJ2-7; a possible D gene is TRBD1 (6 bases). The germline V gene has CDR1 SGHTA and CDR2 FQGNSA. This CDR3 has 16 amino acids. Trimming stripped 5 bases from V and 2 bases from J, with 19 bases between. CDR3: CASSAGRQDSAYEQYF. The CDR3 bases are TGTGCCAGCAGCGCTGGGCGACAGGACAGCGCCTACGAGCAGTACTTC.

The CDR3 nucleotides read TGTGCCAGCATTGTGCTAAGGGAGACTCCGGGACTAGGGCAATCCTACGAGCAGTACTTC. It yields the protein CASIVLRETPGLGQSYEQYF. The genes are TRBV2 and TRBJ2-5; 8 bases are a match to TRBD2. The DNA end is a closer match to TRBJ2-7, so the J assignment may be wrong. This CDR3 has 20 amino acids. CDR1 and CDR2 from the germline V gene are SNHLY and FYNNEI.

This clonotype was seen a handful of times. CDR3 in DNA: TGTGCCACCGAGGGGCCGCGAATGAACACTGAAGCTTTCTTT. It specifies CATEGPRMNTEAFF. V and J are TRBV6-6 and TRBJ1-1; D possibly corresponds to TRBD1 (5 bases). Germline CDR1 reads MNHNY; CDR2 reads SVGAGI (reference sequence). The CDR3 runs to 14 residues. The V end was cut by 10 bases, the J end by 0 bases, with 15 bases between.

This chain's CDR3 is CASTPQGGYGYTF. CDR3 sequence (DNA): TGCGCCAGCACTCCGCAGGGGGGCTATGGCTACACCTTC. This chain connects TRBV5-1 to TRBJ1-2; 7 positions match TRBD1. The CDR3 is 13 residues long. The V and J ends lost 6 bases and 4 bases, in that order; junction bases with no gene match: 6. Germline CDR1 reads SGHRS; CDR2 reads YFSETQ.

V and J are TRBV7-9 and TRBJ2-1, with D perhaps matching TRBD2 (5 bases). The V gene lost 7 bases and the J gene lost 7 bases, with 14 bases spanning the gap. Germline CDR1 SEHNR, CDR2 FQNEAQ (reference sequence). The CDR3 loop spans 13 amino acids. The CDR3 is CASTLGGLNEQFF. CDR3 sequence (DNA): TGTGCCAGCACCTTGGGCGGACTTAATGAGCAGTTCTTC.

The chain couples TRBV6-5 to TRBJ1-2; no clear D gene. This CDR3 contains 13 residues. From germline, CDR1 is MNHEY and CDR2 SVGAGI. V lost 1 base to trimming and J lost 5 bases, with 8 bases between them. CDR3 nucleotide sequence: TGTGCCAGCAGTTACTTGGGCGAGTATGGCTACACCTTC. Its protein is CASSYLGEYGYTF.

This clonotype was counted only a few times. This rearrangement joins TRBV7-9 to TRBJ2-1; a possible D gene is TRBD2 (5 bases). The germline V gene encodes CDR1 SEHNR and CDR2 FQNEAQ (reference sequence). The CDR3 loop spans 13 amino acids. V was pared by 4 bases and J by 3 bases, with 7 bases between. The CDR3 here is CASSYTSYNEQFF. CDR3 DNA sequence: TGTGCCAGCAGCTACACTAGCTACAATGAGCAGTTCTTC.

This clonotype has a handful of counts. CDR3 nucleotide sequence: TGTGCCAGCAGTTTAACCATAGCGGGAGGGGCCACAGATACGCAGTATTTT. Amino acid sequence: CASSLTIAGGATDTQYF. V and J are TRBV12-3 or TRBV12-4 and TRBJ2-3, with 11 bases aligning to TRBD2. The CDR3 is made up of 17 amino acids. V lost 2 bases to trimming and J lost 2 bases; unmatched junction nucleotides: 6.